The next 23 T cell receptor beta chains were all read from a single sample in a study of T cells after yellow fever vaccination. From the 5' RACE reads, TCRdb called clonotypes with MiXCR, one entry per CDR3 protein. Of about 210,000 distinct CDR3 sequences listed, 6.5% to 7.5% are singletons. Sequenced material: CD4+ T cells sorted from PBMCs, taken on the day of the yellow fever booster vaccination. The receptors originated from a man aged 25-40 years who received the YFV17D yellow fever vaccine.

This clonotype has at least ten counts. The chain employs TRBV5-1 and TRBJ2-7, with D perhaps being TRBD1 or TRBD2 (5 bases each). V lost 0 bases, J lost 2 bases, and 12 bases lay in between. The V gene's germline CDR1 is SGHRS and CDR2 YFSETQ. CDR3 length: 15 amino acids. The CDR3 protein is CASSLEGRSPYEQYF. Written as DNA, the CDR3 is TGCGCCAGCAGCTTGGAGGGGAGATCCCCCTACGAGCAGTACTTC. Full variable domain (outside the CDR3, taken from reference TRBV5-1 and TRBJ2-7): KAGVTQTPRYLIKTRGQQVTLSCSPISGHRSVSWYQQTPGQGLQFLFEYFSETQRNKGNFPGRFSGRQFSNSRSEMNVSTLELGDSALYLCASSLEGRSPYEQYFGPGTRLTVT.

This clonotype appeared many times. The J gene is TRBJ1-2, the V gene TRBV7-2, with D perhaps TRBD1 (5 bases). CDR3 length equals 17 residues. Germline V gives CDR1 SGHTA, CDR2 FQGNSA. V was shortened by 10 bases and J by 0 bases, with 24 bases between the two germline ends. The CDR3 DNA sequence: TGTGCCACTCACGGCGGACACCTCCTGACAGCTAACTATGGCTACACCTTC. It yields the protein CATHGGHLLTANYGYTF.

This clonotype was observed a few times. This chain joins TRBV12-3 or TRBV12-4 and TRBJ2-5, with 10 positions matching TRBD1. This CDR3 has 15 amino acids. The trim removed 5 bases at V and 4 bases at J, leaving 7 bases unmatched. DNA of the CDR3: TGTGCCAGCAGTCACCGGACAGGGGGGGCAGAGACCCAGTACTTC. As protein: CASSHRTGGAETQYF.

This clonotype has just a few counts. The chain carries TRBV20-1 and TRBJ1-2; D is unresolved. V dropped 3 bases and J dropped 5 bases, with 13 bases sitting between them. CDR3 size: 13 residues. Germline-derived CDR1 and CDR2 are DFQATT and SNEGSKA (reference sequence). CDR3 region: CSARIGPTYGYTF. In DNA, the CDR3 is TGCAGTGCTAGGATAGGGCCCACGTATGGCTACACCTTC.

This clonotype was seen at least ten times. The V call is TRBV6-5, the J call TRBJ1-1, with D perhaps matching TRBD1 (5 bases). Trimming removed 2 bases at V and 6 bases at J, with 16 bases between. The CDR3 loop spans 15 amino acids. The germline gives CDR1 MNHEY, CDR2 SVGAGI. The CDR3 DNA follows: TGTGCCAGCAGTTACGGGCCGGGTAGGGGCTCTGAAGCTTTCTTT. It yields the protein CASSYGPGRGSEAFF.

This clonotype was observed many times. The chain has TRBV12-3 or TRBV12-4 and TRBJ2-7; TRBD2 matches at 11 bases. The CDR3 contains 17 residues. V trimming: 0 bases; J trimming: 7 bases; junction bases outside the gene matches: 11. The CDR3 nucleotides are TGTGCCAGCAGTTTAGCGCTCGGTTTAGCGGGAGGGGGGGAGCAGTACTTC. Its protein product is CASSLALGLAGGGEQYF.

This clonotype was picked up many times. The CDR3 coding sequence is TGTGCCAGCAGCGCAAACAGGGGCTCCTACAATGAGCAGTTCTTC. This sequence encodes CASSANRGSYNEQFF. V usage is TRBV7-9 and J usage is TRBJ2-1; 7 nucleotides match TRBD1. From germline, CDR1 is SEHNR and CDR2 FQNEAQ (reference sequence). Trimming cost V 5 bases and J 0 bases; bases outside gene matches: 4. The CDR3 extends over 15 amino acids.

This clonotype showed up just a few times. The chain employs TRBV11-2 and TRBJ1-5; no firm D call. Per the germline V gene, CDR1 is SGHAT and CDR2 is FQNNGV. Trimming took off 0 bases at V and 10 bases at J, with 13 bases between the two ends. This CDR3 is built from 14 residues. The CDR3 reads CASSLDPSVRPQHF. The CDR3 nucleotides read TGTGCCAGCAGCTTAGACCCATCGGTTCGACCCCAGCATTTT.

The CDR3 DNA follows: TGTGCCAGCGCGCGGAGGGGTATAGCAGATACGCAGTATTTT. This gives the protein CASARRGIADTQYF. This chain joins TRBV6-1 and TRBJ2-3, with D perhaps matching TRBD2 (6 bases). The CDR3 consists of 14 residues. Trimming cost V 8 bases and J 4 bases, with 16 bases left between them. Germline-derived CDR1 and CDR2 are MNHNS and SASEGT.

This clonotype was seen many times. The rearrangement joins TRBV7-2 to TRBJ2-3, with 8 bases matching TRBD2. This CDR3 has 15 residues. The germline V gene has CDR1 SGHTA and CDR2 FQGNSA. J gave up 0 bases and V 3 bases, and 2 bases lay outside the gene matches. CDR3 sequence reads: CASSFSGKSTDTQYF. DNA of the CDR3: TGTGCCAGCAGCTTTAGCGGGAAAAGCACAGATACGCAGTATTTT.

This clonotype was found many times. CDR3 DNA sequence: TGTGCATCAGGGCGGGAGGGTACCCATGAGCAGTTCTTC. Translation gives CASGREGTHEQFF. J is TRBJ2-1 and V is TRBV12-3 or TRBV12-4; 9 bases map to TRBD2. The CDR3 spans 13 residues.

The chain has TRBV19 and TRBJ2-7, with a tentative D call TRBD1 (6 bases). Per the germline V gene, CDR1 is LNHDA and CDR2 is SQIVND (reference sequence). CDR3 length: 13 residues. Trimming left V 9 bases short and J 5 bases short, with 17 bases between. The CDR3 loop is CASKNRDTHEQYF. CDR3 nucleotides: TGTGCCAGCAAGAACCGGGACACCCACGAGCAGTACTTC.

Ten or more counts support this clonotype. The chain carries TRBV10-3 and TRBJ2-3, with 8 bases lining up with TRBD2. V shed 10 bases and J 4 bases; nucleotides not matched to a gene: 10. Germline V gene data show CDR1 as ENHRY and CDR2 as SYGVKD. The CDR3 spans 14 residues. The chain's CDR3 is CATIWREESDTQYF. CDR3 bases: TGTGCCACTATTTGGCGGGAGGAGTCAGATACGCAGTATTTT.

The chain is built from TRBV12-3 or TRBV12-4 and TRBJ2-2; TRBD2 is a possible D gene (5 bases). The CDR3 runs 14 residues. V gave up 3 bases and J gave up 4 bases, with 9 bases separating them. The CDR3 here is CASSFRGSTGELFF. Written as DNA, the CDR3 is TGTGCCAGCAGTTTCAGAGGGTCCACCGGGGAGCTGTTTTTT.

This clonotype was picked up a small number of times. CDR3 sequence reads: CASNEGARKTQYF. In DNA form, the CDR3 reads TGTGCCAGCAACGAGGGGGCGCGAAAGACCCAGTACTTC. The J gene is TRBJ2-5, the V gene TRBV7-9; 7 bases agree with TRBD1. CDR3 length equals 13 residues. Unmatched junction bases numbered 8, after V lost 7 bases and J lost 6 bases. Germline CDR1 is SEHNR and CDR2 is FQNEAQ (reference sequence).

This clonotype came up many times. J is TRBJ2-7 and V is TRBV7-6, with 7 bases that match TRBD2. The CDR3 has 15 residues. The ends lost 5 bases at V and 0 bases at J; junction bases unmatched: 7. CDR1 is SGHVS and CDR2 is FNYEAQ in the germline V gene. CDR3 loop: CASSRGAGASYEQYF. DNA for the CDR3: TGTGCCAGCAGCCGTGGGGCGGGAGCCTCCTACGAGCAGTACTTC.

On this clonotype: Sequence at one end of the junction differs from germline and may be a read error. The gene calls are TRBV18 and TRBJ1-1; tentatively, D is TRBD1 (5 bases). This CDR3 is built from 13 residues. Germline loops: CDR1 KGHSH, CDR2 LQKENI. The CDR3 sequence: CASSPTVNTKAFF. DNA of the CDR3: TGTGCCAGCTCCCCGACAGTGAACACTAAAGCTTTCTTT.

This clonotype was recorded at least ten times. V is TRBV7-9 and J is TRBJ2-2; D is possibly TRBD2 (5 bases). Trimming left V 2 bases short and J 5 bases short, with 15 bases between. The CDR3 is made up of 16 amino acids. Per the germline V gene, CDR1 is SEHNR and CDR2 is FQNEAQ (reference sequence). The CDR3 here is CASSLRRGRRTGELFF. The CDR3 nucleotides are TGTGCCAGCAGCTTACGCAGAGGGCGCAGGACCGGGGAGCTGTTTTTT.

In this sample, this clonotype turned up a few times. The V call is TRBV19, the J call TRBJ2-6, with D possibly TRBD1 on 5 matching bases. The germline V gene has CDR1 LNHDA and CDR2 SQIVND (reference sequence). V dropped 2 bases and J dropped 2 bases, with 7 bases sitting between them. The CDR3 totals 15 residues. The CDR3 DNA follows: TGTGCCAGTAGTATAATCAGGGCTGGGGCCAACGTCCTGACTTTC. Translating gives CASSIIRAGANVLTF.

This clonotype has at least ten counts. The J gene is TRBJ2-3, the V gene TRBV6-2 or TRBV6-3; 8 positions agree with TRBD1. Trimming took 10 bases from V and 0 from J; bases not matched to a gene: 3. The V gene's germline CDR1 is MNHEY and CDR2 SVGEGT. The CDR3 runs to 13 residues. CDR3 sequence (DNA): TGTGCCAACGGACAGGGAAGCACAGATACGCAGTATTTT. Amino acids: CANGQGSTDTQYF.

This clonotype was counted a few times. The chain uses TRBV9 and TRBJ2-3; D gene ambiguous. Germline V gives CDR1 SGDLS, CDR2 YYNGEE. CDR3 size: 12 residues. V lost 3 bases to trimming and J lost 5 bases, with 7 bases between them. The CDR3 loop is CASSAYGDTQYF. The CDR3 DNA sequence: TGTGCCAGCAGCGCATACGGAGATACGCAGTATTTT.

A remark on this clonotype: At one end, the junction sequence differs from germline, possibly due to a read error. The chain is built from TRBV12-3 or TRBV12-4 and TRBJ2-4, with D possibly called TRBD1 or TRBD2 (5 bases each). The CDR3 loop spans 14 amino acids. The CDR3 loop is CASSLGGANNIQYF. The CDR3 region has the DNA TGTGCCAGCAGTTTAGGAGGGGCCAATAACATTCAGTACTTC.

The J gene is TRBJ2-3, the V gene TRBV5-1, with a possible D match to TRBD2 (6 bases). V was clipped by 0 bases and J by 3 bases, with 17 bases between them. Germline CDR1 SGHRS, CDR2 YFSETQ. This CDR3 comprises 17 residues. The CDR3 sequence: CASSLDGRGLRTDTQYF. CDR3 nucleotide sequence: TGCGCCAGCAGCTTGGACGGGAGAGGACTGAGGACAGATACGCAGTATTTT. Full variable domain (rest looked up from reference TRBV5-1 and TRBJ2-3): KAGVTQTPRYLIKTRGQQVTLSCSPISGHRSVSWYQQTPGQGLQFLFEYFSETQRNKGNFPGRFSGRQFSNSRSEMNVSTLELGDSALYLCASSLDGRGLRTDTQYFGPGTRLTVL.